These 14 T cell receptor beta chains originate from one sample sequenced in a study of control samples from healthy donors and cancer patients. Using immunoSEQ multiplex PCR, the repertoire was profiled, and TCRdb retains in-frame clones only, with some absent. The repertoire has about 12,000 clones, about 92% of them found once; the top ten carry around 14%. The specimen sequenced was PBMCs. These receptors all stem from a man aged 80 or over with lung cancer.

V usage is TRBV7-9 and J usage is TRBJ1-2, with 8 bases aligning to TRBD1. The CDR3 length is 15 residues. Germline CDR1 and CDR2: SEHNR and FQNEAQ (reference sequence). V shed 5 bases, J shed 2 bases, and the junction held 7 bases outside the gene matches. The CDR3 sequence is CASSPPGQENYGYTF. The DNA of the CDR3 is TGTGCCAGCAGCCCTCCGGGACAGGAAAACTATGGCTACACCTTC.

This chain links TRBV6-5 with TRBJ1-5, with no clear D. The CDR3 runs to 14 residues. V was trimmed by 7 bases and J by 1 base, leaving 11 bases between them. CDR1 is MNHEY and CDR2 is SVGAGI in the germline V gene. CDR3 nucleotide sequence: TGTGCCAGCACCGAATCCGGGAGCAATCAGCCCCAGCATTTT. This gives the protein CASTESGSNQPQHF.

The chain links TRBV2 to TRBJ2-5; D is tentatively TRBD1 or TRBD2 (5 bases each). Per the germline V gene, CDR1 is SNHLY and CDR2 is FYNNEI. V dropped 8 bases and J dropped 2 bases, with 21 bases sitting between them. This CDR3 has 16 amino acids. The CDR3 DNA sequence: TGTGCCAGCCGCCTCGCCGGGGCAGGGCCTCAAGAGACCCAGTACTTC. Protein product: CASRLAGAGPQETQYF.

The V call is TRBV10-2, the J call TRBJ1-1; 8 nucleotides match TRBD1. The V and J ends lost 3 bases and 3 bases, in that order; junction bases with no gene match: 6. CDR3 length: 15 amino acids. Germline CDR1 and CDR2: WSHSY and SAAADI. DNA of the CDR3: TGCGCCAGCAGTGAACAGGCAGGGGGCTACACTGAAGCTTTCTTT. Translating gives CASSEQAGGYTEAFF.

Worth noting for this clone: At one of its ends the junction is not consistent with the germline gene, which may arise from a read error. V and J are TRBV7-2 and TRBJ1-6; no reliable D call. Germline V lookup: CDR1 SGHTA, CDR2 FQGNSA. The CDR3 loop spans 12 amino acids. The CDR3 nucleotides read TGTGCCAGCAGCGACCTATTAGAAAAACAAATTTTT. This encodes CASSDLLEKQIF.

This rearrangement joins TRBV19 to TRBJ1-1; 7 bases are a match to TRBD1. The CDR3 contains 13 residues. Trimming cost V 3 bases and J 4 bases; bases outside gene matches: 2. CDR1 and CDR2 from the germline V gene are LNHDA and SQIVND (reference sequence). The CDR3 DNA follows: TGTGCCAGTAGTATCAGGGGGACCACTGAAGCTTTCTTT. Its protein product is CASSIRGTTEAFF.

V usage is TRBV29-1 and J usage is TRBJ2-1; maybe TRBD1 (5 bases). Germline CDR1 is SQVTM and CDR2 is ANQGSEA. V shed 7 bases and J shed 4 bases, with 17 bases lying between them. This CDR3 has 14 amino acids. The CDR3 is CSAPMGSGYNEQFF. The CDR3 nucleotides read TGCAGCGCCCCAATGGGGTCAGGGTACAATGAGCAGTTCTTC.

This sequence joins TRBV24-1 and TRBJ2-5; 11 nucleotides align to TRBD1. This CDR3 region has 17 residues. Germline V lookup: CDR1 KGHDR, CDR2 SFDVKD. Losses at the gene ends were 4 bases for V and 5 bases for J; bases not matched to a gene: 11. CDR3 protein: CATSDRDRGLVGETQYF. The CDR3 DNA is TGTGCCACCAGTGACAGGGACAGGGGGTTAGTGGGGGAGACCCAGTACTTC.

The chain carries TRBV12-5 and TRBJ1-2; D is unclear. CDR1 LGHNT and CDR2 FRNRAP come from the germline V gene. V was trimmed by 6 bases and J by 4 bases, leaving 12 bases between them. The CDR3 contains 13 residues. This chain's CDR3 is CASGPGLSYGYTF. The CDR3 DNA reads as TGTGCTAGTGGCCCCGGACTGAGCTATGGCTACACCTTC.

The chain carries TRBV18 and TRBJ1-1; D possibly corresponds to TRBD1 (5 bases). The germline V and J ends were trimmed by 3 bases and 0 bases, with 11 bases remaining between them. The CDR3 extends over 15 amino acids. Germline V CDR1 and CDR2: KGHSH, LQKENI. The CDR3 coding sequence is TGTGCCAGCTCACCTCCCGGGGGAGTGAACACTGAAGCTTTCTTT. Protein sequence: CASSPPGGVNTEAFF.

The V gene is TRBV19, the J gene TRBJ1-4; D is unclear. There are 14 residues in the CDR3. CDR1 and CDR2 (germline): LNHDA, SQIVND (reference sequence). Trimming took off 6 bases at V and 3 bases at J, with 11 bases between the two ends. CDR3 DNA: TGTGCCAGTAGCCCCTCGTCGGCTAATGAAAAACTGTTTTTT. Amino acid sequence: CASSPSSANEKLFF.

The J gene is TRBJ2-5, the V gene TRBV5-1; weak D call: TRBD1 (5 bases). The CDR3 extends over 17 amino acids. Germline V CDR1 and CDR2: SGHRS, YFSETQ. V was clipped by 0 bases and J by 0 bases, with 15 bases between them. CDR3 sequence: CASSLARANPYQETQYF. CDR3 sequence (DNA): TGCGCCAGCAGCTTGGCCAGGGCAAACCCGTACCAAGAGACCCAGTACTTC.

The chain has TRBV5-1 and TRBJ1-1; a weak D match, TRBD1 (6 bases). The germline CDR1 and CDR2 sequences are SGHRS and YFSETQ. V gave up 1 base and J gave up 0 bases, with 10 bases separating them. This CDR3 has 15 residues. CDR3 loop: CASSLLPGVNTEAFF. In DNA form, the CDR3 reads TGCGCCAGCAGCTTGCTCCCAGGGGTGAACACTGAAGCTTTCTTT. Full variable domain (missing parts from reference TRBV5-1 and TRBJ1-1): KAGVTQTPRYLIKTRGQQVTLSCSPISGHRSVSWYQQTPGQGLQFLFEYFSETQRNKGNFPGRFSGRQFSNSRSEMNVSTLELGDSALYLCASSLLPGVNTEAFFGQGTRLTVV.

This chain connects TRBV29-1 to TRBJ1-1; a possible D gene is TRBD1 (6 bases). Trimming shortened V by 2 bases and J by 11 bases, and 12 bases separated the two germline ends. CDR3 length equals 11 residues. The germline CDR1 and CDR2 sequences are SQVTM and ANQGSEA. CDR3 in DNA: TGCAGCGTTGAAAGGGGGGGAGGCGCTTTCTTT. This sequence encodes CSVERGGGAFF. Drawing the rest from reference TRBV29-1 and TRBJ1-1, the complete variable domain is SAVISQKPSRDICQRGTSLTIQCQVDSQVTMMFWYRQQPGQSLTLIATANQGSEATYESGFVIDKFPISRPNLTFSTLTVSNMSPEDSSIYLCSVERGGGAFFGQGTRLTVV.